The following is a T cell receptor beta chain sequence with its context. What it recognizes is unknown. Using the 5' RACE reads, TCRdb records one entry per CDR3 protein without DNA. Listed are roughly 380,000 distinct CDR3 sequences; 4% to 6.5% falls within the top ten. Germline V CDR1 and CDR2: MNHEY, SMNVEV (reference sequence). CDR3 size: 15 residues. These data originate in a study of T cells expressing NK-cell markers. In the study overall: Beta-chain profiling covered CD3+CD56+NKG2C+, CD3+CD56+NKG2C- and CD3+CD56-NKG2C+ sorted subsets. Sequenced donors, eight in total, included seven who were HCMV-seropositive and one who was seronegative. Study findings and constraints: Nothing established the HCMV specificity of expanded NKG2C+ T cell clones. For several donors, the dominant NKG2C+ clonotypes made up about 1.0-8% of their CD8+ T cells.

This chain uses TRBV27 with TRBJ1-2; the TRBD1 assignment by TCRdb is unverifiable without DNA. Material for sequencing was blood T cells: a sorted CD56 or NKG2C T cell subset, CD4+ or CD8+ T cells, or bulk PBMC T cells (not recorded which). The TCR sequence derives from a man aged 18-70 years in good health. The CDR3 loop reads CASRPQQGVNYGYTF.